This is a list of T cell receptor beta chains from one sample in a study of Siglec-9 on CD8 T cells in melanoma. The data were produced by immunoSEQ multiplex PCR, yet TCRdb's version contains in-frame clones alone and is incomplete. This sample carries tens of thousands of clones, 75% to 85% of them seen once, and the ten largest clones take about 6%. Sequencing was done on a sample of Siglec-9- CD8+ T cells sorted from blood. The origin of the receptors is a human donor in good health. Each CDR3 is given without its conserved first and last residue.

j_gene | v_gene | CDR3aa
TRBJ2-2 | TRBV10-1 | ASSGSSGRFAGELF
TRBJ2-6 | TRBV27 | ASSPDEGAQGPGANVLT
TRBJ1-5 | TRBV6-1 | ASSFDRGNQPQH
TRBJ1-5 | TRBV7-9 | AVDGRQGVESSNQPQH
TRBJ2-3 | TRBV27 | ASSPGRHTDTQY
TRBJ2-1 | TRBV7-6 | ASIPRGQRNNEQF
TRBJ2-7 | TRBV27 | ASSGRLYEQY
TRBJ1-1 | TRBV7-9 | ASSLESIGENTEAF
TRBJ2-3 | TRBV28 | ASSSAGPADTQY
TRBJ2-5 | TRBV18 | ASSPERGVTETQY
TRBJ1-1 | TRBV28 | ASSFATEAF
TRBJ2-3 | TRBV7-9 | ASRNGADTQY
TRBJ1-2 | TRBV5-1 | ASSLGQGDYGYT
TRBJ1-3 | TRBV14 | ASSQVAVKGNTIY
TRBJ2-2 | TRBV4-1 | ASSQLTRAHTGELF
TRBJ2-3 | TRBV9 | ASSPQLAVSDTQY
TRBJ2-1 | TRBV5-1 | ASSLERRAGAGEQF
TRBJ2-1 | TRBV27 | ATKVGGGISYNEQF
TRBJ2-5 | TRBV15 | ATSRSADSDFQETQY
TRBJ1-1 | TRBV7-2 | ASSSTPGQGALFGTEAF
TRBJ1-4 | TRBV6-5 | ASSYRAPTNEKLF
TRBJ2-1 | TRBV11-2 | ASSLYGDRSNEQF
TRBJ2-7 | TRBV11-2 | ASSSYGSGSNEQY
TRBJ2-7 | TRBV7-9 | ASSLLVTPYEQY